The 10 T cell receptor beta chains below were found in one sample sequenced in a study of T cells after yellow fever vaccination. TCRdb re-analysed the 5' RACE reads in MiXCR, keeping a single row per CDR3 protein. The sample contains about 69,000 distinct CDR3 sequences, approximately 6.2% of which appear only once. The material sequenced was CD4+ T cells sorted from PBMCs, taken around 15 days after the first yellow fever vaccination. These receptor sequences come from a man aged 18 to 30 who received the YFV17D yellow fever vaccine.

In the case of this clonotype: A read error may explain this, as a much larger clone is one base away. The V gene is TRBV10-2, the J gene TRBJ2-7; the D is unclear. Looked up from germline, CDR1 is WSHSY and CDR2 is SAAADI. CDR3 size: 14 residues. V lost 4 bases and J lost 4, with 14 bases in between. CDR3: CASSAPRLAYEQYF. The CDR3 DNA reads as TGCGCCAGCAGTGCCCCCCGTTTGGCTTACGAGCAGTACTTC.

This clonotype was seen many times. The V gene is TRBV15, the J gene TRBJ2-7; TRBD1 agrees at 9 bases. Germline V gene data show CDR1 as LNHNV and CDR2 as YYDKDF (reference sequence). CDR3 length equals 13 residues. V trimming: 3 bases; J trimming: 3 bases; junction bases outside the gene matches: 0. This CDR3 is CATSRDRGYEQYV. The CDR3 DNA is TGTGCCACCAGCAGGGACAGGGGCTACGAGCAGTACGTC.

This clonotype has at least ten counts. The CDR3 sequence is CASSPRNTIYF. CDR3 DNA sequence: TGTGCCAGCAGCCCACGAAACACCATATATTTT. The rearrangement uses TRBV12-3 or TRBV12-4 and TRBJ1-3; no definite D call. This CDR3 spans 11 amino acids. V was cut by 6 bases and J by 5 bases, with 5 bases left in between.

This clonotype was detected many times. The chain uses TRBV7-2 and TRBJ2-7; D might be TRBD2 (5 bases). CDR1 and CDR2 (germline): SGHTA, FQGNSA. Deletions cut 2 bases from V and 6 bases from J, with 11 bases between. This CDR3 contains 13 residues. The CDR3 is CASSLFRRGEQYF. CDR3 coding DNA: TGTGCCAGCAGCTTATTCCGACGGGGCGAGCAGTACTTC.

Many counts were recorded for this clonotype. The CDR3: CASSPGWDRQYEQYF. CDR3 DNA: TGTGCCAGCAGCCCAGGATGGGACAGGCAATACGAGCAGTACTTC. This chain uses TRBV7-7 with TRBJ2-7, with 8 bases lining up with TRBD1. This CDR3 has 15 amino acids. V dropped 5 bases and J dropped 4; count of bases not matched to a gene: 10. From germline, CDR1 is SSHAT and CDR2 FNYEAQ (reference sequence).

There are many counts of this clonotype. The gene calls are TRBV5-4 and TRBJ2-7, with 7 bases lining up with TRBD1. The V gene end was trimmed by 4 bases and the J gene end by 2 bases; junction bases not matched to a gene: 9. Per the germline V gene, CDR1 is SGHNT and CDR2 is YYREEE (reference sequence). The CDR3 is 15 amino acids. DNA for the CDR3: TGTGCCAGCAGCCCGGACAGGCGCCCCACCTACGAGCAGTACTTC. Its protein product is CASSPDRRPTYEQYF.

This clonotype was counted between two and nine times. V is TRBV19 and J is TRBJ2-1, with 9 positions matching TRBD1. V shed 7 bases and J 11 bases; nucleotides not matched to a gene: 12. The CDR3 sequence is 14 residues long. Per germline, CDR1 LNHDA and CDR2 SQIVND (reference sequence). DNA for the CDR3: TGTGCCAGTACCACCGGGACAGGGATTTGGAAGCAGTTCTTC. Protein: CASTTGTGIWKQFF.

This clonotype was picked up many times. A read error may account for a junction end that differs from germline. The rearrangement joins TRBV20-1 to TRBJ2-6; a possible D gene is TRBD2 (7 bases). Looked up from germline, CDR1 is DFQATT and CDR2 is SNEGSKA (reference sequence). CDR3 size: 21 residues. In DNA form, the CDR3 reads TGCAGTGCTAGAGGGGGGGGCAGGCATACCGAGGGAAGCTCTGCGGCCAACGTCCTGACTTTC. Translating gives CSARGGGRHTEGSSAANVLTF.

This clonotype was seen ten or more times. The chain recombines TRBV7-8 with TRBJ2-1; the D gene is possibly TRBD2 (5 bases). The V and J ends lost 5 bases and 0 bases respectively, with 14 bases between them. Germline V gene lookup returns CDR1 SGHVS and CDR2 FQNEAQ. This CDR3 has 16 amino acids. CDR3 sequence (DNA): TGTGCCAGCAGCCTAACTAGGGAACACTCCTACAATGAGCAGTTCTTC. As protein: CASSLTREHSYNEQFF.

This clonotype has ten or more counts. The V call is TRBV3-1, the J call TRBJ1-3; the D gene is possibly TRBD1 (5 bases). There are 14 residues in the CDR3. V lost 1 base and J lost 7, with 11 bases in between. CDR1 is LGHDT and CDR2 is YNNKEL in the germline V gene (reference sequence). The CDR3 region has the DNA TGTGCCAGCAGCCAAGTACCAGGGAGGAACACCATATATTTT. Protein product: CASSQVPGRNTIYF.